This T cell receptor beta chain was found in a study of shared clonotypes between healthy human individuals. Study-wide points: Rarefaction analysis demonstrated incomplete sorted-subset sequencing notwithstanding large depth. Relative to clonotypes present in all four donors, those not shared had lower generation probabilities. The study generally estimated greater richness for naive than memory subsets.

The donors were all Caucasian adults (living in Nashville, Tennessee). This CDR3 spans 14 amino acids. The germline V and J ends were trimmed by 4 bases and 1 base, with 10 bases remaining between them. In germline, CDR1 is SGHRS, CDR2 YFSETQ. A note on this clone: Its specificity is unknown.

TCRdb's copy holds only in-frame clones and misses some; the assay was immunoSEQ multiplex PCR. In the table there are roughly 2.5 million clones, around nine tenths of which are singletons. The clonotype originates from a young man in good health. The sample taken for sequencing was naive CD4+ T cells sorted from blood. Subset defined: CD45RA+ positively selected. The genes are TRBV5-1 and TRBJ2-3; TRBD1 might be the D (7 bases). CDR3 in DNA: TGCGCCAGCAGCCAGGGGGGACGCACAGATACGCAGTATTTT. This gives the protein CASSQGGRTDTQYF.